These 3 T cell receptor beta chains were all obtained from the same sample, sequenced in a study of control samples from healthy donors and cancer patients. Clones were sequenced by immunoSEQ multiplex PCR, and TCRdb holds only the in-frame ones, with some missing. The repertoire consists of around 130,000 clones, with more than 75% occurring once and the leading ten covering roughly an eighth. Sequencing input: blood. These receptors all stem from a man in his thirties or forties in good health.

This clone was seen a handful of times. V and J are TRBV12-3 or TRBV12-4 and TRBJ1-1; no definite D call. The length of the CDR3 is 12 residues. Trimming took 8 bases from V and 6 from J, leaving 13 bases between them. The CDR3 nucleotides read TGTGCCAGCTGCCCCCTTGCTTCTGAAGCTTTCTTT. It translates to CASCPLASEAFF.

The rearrangement uses TRBV28 and TRBJ1-1; D is ambiguous. The CDR3 contains 12 residues. Trimming pared 1 base from V and 7 bases from J, leaving 7 bases between. Germline V CDR1 and CDR2: MDHEN, SYDVKM. CDR3 residues: CASSLSVGEAFF. For the CDR3, the DNA is TGTGCCAGCAGTTTATCCGTGGGTGAAGCTTTCTTT. The full variable domain, in which reference TRBV28 and TRBJ1-1 provide the parts outside the CDR3, is DVKVTQSSRYLVKRTGEKVFLECVQDMDHENMFWYRQDPGLGLRLIYFSYDVKMKEKGDIPEGYSVSREKKERFSLILESASTNQTSMYLCASSLSVGEAFFGQGTRLTVV.

The chain links TRBV5-8 to TRBJ1-1; 8 nucleotides align to TRBD1. Per the germline V gene, CDR1 is SGHTS and CDR2 is YDEGEE. J was trimmed by 1 base and V by 3 bases; bases with no gene match: 5. CDR3 length equals 15 residues. Here the CDR3 DNA reads TGTGCCAGCAGCTCGGGACAGGTGCCGAACACTGAAGCTTTCTTT. Translating it yields CASSSGQVPNTEAFF.